The 5 T cell receptor beta chains listed next were all sequenced from one sample in a study of blood T cells in healthy people across ages. The authors ran a second PCR of 7 to 11 cycles using a sample-barcoded 5' primer and a J-beta primer mix. Via MiXCR, TCRdb re-called the 5' RACE reads, giving one row per CDR3 protein. The sample lists 1.6 million or so distinct CDR3 sequences; around 36% were seen once. Sequenced input: blood. These TCRs come from a woman aged 30 to 39 in good health.

This clonotype was counted at least ten times. The chain recombines TRBV9 with TRBJ2-3; possible D gene TRBD1, 5 bases. Germline CDR1 and CDR2: SGDLS and YYNGEE. Trimming took 0 bases from V and 6 from J, leaving 14 bases between them. This CDR3 is built from 15 residues. The chain's CDR3 is CASSVVGTGVDTQYF. In nucleotides, the CDR3 is TGTGCCAGCAGCGTAGTGGGAACAGGAGTGGATACGCAGTATTTT.

The CDR3 DNA is TGTGCCAGCAGCCCTTACGGACAGTTGTACGAGCAGTACTTC. Its translation: CASSPYGQLYEQYF. The rearrangement links TRBV9 to TRBJ2-7; D might be TRBD1 (6 bases). Germline V lookup: CDR1 SGDLS, CDR2 YYNGEE. CDR3 size: 14 residues. V was cut by 4 bases and J by 4 bases, with 15 bases left in between. The full variable domain, rest sourced from reference TRBV9 and TRBJ2-7, is DSGVTQTPKHLITATGQRVTLRCSPRSGDLSVYWYQQSLDQGLQFLIQYYNGEERAKGNILERFSAQQFPDLHSELNLSSLELGDSALYFCASSPYGQLYEQYFGPGTRLTVT.

The chain carries TRBV12-3 or TRBV12-4 and TRBJ2-3; TRBD1 is a possible D gene (6 bases). The CDR3 consists of 15 residues. V dropped 3 bases and J dropped 2 bases, with 12 bases sitting between them. DNA of the CDR3: TGTGCCAGCAGTTTCCGGGACACTTTCACAGATACGCAGTATTTT. It translates to CASSFRDTFTDTQYF.

The rearrangement links TRBV28 to TRBJ2-1, with TRBD2 identical over 7 bases. Trimming cost V 6 bases and J 0 bases; bases outside gene matches: 5. This CDR3 spans 15 amino acids. Germline assignment: CDR1 MDHEN and CDR2 SYDVKM. In nucleotides, the CDR3 is TGTGCCAGCAGAGATCGGGGGGACTCCTACAATGAGCAGTTCTTC. Its translation is CASRDRGDSYNEQFF.

This chain connects TRBV5-1 to TRBJ1-5; TRBD1 matches at 7 bases. Germline V gene lookup returns CDR1 SGHRS and CDR2 YFSETQ. The CDR3 has 15 amino acids. Trimming removed 4 bases from V and 5 bases from J; junction bases left unmatched: 9. The CDR3 DNA follows: TGCGCCAGCAGCAAAAGTGGACAGGTGGATCAGCCCCAGCATTTT. The encoded protein is CASSKSGQVDQPQHF.